This T cell receptor beta chain was captured in a study of ipilimumab plus nivolumab after autologous stem cell transplantation. This clone was detected only a few times. Relative to the germline gene, one junction end is altered; a read error may explain this. The CDR3 covers 15 residues. Per germline, CDR1 MNHEY and CDR2 SVGAGI. The assay was immunoSEQ multiplex PCR, and TCRdb's table has in-frame clones only and misses some. The sample has more than 13,000 clones, roughly 74% seen once. This sample comprised PBMCs, obtained in a trial of ipilimumab plus nivolumab as post-transplant consolidation. The chain is built from TRBV6-5 and TRBJ2-7, with TRBD1 matching over 10 bases. The sequence came from a male donor with primary mediastinal lymphoma. CDR3 in amino acids: CASSYWTGGGYEQYF. In nucleotides, the CDR3 is TGTGCCAGCAGCTACTGGACAGGGGGAGGCTACGAGCAGTACTTC.